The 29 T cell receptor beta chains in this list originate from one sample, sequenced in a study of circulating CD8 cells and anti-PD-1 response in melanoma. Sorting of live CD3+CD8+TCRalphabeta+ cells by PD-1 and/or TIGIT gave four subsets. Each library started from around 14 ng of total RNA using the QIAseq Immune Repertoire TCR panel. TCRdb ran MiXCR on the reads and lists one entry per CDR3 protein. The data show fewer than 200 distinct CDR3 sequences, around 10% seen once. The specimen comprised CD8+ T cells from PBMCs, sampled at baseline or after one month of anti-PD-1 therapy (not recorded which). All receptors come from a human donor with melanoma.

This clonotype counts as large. In DNA, the CDR3 is TGTGCCAGCAGCGAGGAGGTTGCTGTGGGCCCGAAAGCTTTCTTT. Protein product: CASSEEVAVGPKAFF. The chain joins TRBV5-8 to TRBJ1-1; unclear D gene. This CDR3 is built from 15 residues. Germline V gives CDR1 SGHTS, CDR2 YDEGEE. Trimming removed 4 bases from V and 9 bases from J, with 22 bases in between. The full variable domain, rest sourced from reference TRBV5-8 and TRBJ1-1, is EAGVTQSPTHLIKTRGQQATLRCSPISGHTSVYWYQQALGLGLQFLLWYDEGEERNRGNFPPRFSGRQFPNYSSELNVNALELEDSALYLCASSEEVAVGPKAFFGQGTRLTVV.

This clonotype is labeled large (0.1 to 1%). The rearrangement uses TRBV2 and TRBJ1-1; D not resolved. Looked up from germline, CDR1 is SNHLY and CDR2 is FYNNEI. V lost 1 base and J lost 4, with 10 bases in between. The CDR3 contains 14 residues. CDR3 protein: CASSEVGMGTEAFF. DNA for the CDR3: TGTGCCAGCAGTGAAGTAGGAATGGGCACTGAAGCTTTCTTT.

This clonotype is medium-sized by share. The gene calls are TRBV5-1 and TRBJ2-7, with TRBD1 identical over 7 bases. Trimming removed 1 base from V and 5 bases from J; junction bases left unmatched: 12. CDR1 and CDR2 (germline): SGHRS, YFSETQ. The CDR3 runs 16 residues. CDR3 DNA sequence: TGCGCCAGCAGCTTGAATGGGATGGGGACAGAAGACGAGCAGTACTTC. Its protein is CASSLNGMGTEDEQYF. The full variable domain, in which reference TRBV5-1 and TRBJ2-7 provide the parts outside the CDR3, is KAGVTQTPRYLIKTRGQQVTLSCSPISGHRSVSWYQQTPGQGLQFLFEYFSETQRNKGNFPGRFSGRQFSNSRSEMNVSTLELGDSALYLCASSLNGMGTEDEQYFGPGTRLTVT.

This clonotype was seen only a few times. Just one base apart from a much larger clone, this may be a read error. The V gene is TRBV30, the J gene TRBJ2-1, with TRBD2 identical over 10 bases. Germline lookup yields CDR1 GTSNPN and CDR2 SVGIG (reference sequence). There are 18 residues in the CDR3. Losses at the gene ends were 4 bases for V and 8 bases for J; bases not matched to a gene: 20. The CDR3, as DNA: TGTGCCTGGACCGGGGCTAGCGGGAGAGGGCCCATTCGAGATGAGCAGTTCTTC. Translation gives CAWTGASGRGPIRDEQFF. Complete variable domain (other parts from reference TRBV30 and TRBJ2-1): SQTIHQWPATLVQPVGSPLSLECTVEGTSNPNLYWYRQAAGRGLQLLFYSVGIGQISSEVPQNLSASRPQDRQFILSSKKLLLSDSGFYLCAWTGASGRGPIRDEQFFGPGTRLTVL.

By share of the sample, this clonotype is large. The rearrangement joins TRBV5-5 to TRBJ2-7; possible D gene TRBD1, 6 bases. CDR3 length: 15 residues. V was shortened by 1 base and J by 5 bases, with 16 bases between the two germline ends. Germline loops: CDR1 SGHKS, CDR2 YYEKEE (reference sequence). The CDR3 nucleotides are TGTGCCAGCAGCTTGACGACAGGCAAGAGAAACGAGCAGTACTTC. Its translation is CASSLTTGKRNEQYF.

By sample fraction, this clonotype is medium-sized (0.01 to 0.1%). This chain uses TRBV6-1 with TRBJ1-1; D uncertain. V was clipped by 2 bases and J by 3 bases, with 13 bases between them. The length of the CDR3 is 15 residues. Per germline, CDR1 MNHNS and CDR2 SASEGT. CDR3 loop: CASSELAGRDTEAFF. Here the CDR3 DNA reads TGTGCCAGCAGTGAATTAGCCGGAAGGGACACTGAAGCTTTCTTT.

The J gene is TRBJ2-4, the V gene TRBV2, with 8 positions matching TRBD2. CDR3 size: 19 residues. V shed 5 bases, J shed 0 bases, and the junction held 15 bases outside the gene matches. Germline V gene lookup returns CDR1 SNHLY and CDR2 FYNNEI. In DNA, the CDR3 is TGTGCCAGCAGTCAATGGAGAAGCGGGAGAGTCCTAGCCAAAAACATTCAGTACTTC. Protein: CASSQWRSGRVLAKNIQYF.

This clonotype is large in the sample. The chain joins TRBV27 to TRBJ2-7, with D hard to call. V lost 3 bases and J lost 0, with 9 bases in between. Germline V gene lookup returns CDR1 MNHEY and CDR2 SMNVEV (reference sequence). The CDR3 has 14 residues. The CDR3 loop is CASSLGANSYEQYF. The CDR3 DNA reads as TGTGCCAGCAGTTTGGGTGCTAACTCCTACGAGCAGTACTTC.

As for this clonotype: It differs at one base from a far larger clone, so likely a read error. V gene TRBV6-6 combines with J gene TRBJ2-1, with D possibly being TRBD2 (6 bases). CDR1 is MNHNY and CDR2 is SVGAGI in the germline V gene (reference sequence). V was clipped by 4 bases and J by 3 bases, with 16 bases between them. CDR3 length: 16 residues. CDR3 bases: TGTGCCAGCAGTTTTGGACCAGCGGGCGGCTACAATGAGCAGTTCTTC. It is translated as CASSFGPAGGYNEQFF.

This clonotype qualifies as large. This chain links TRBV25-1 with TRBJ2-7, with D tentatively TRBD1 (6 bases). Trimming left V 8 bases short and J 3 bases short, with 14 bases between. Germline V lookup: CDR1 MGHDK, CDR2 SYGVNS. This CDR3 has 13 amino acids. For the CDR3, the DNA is TGTGCCAGCTCAGATATACAGGGCTACGAGCAGTACTTC. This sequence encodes CASSDIQGYEQYF.

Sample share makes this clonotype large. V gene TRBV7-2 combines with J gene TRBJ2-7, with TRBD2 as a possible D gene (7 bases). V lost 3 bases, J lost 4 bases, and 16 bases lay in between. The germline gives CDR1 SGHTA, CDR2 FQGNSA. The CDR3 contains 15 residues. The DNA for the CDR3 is TGTGCCAGCAGCTTTAATAGTCGGGGGGCATACGAGCAGTACTTC. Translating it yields CASSFNSRGAYEQYF.

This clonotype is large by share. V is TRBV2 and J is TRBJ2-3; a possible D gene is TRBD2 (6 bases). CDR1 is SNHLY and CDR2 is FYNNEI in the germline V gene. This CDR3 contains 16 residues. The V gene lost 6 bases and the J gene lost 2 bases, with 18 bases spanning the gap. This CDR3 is CASRPRGDGPTDTQYF. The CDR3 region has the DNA TGTGCCAGCAGGCCGCGGGGTGATGGCCCCACAGATACGCAGTATTTT.

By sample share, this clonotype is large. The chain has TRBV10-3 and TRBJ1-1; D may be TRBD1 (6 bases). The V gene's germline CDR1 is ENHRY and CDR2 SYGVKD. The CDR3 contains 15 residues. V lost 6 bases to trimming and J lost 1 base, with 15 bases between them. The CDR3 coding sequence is TGTGCCATCAGATCCCTGGACAGTTCGAACACTGAAGCTTTCTTT. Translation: CAIRSLDSSNTEAFF.

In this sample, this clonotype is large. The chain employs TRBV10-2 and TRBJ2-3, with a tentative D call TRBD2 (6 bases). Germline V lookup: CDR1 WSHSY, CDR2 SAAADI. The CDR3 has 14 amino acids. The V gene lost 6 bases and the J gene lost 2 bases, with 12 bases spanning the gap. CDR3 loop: CASRTRGPTDTQYF. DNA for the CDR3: TGCGCCAGCAGGACTAGAGGTCCCACAGATACGCAGTATTTT.

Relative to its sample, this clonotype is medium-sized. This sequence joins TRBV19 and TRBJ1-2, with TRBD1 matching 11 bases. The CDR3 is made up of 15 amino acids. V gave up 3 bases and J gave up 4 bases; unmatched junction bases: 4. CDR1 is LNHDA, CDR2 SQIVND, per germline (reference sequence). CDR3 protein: CASSMDRGRFYGYTF. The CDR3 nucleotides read TGTGCCAGTAGTATGGACAGGGGGCGCTTCTATGGCTACACCTTC.

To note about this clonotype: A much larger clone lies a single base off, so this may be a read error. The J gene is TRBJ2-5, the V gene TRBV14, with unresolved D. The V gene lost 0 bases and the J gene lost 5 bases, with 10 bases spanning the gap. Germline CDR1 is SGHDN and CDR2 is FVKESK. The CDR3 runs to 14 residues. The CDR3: CASSQDGVGETQYF. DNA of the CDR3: TGTGCCAGCAGCCAAGACGGCGTGGGGGAGACCCAGTACTTC.

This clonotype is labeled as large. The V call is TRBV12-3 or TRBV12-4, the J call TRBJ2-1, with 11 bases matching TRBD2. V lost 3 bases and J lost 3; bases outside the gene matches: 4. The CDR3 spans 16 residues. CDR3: CASSFGLAGGYNEQFF. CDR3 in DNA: TGTGCCAGCAGTTTTGGACTAGCGGGCGGCTACAATGAGCAGTTCTTC.

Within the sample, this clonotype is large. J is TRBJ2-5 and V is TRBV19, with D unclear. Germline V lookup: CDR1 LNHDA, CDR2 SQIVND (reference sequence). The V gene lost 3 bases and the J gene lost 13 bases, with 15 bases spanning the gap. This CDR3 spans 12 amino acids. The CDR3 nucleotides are TGTGCCAGTAGTATCGACGGCATCTTCCTGTACTTC. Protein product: CASSIDGIFLYF.

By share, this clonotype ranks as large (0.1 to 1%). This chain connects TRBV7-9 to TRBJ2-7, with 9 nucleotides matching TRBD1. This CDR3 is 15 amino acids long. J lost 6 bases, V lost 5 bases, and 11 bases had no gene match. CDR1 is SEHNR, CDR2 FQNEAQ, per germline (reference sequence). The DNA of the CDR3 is TGTGCCAGCAGCCCCCCGGGACAGGGTACAAGCGAGCAGTACTTC. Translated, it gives CASSPPGQGTSEQYF.

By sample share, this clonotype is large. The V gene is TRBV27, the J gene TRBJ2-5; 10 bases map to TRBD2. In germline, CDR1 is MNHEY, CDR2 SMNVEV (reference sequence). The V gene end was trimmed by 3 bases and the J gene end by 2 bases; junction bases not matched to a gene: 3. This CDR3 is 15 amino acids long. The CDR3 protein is CASSFRTSGQETQYF. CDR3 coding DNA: TGTGCCAGCAGTTTCCGGACTAGCGGACAAGAGACCCAGTACTTC.

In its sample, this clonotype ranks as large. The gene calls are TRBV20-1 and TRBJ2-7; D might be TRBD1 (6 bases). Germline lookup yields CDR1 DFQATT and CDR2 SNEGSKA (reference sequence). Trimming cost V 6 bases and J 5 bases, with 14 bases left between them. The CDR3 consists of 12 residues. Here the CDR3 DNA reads TGCAGTGCCCCCGGACAGTGGGACGAGCAGTACTTC. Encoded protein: CSAPGQWDEQYF.

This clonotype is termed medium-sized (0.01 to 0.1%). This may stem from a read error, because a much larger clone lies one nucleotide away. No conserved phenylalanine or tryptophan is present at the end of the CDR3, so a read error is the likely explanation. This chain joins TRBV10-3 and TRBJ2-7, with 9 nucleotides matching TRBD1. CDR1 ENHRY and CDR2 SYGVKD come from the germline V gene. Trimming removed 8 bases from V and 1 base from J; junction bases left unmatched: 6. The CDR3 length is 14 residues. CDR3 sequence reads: CAIRGGTGSYEQYL. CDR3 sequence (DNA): TGTGCCATCCGTGGAGGGACAGGGTCCTACGAGCAGTACCTC.

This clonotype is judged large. The chain's CDR3 is CASSDRGGNEQFF. The CDR3 bases are TGTGCCAGCAGTGACCGGGGGGGGAATGAGCAGTTCTTC. V and J are TRBV11-2 and TRBJ2-1; 8 bases agree with TRBD2. V gave up 6 bases and J gave up 7 bases; unmatched junction bases: 5. This CDR3 spans 13 amino acids. The V gene's germline CDR1 is SGHAT and CDR2 FQNNGV.

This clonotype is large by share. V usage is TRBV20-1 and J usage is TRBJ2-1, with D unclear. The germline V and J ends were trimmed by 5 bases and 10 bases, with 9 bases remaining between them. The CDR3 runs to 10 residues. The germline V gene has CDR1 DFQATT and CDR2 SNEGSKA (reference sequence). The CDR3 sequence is CSAGRAEQFF. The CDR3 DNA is TGCAGTGCTGGACGGGCCGAGCAGTTCTTC.

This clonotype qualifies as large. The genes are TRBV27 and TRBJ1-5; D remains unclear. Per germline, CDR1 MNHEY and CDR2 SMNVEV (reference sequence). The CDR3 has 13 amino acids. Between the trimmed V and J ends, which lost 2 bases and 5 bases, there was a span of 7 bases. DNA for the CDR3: TGTGCCAGCAGTTTAACCGGGCATCAGCCCCAGCATTTT. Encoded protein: CASSLTGHQPQHF.

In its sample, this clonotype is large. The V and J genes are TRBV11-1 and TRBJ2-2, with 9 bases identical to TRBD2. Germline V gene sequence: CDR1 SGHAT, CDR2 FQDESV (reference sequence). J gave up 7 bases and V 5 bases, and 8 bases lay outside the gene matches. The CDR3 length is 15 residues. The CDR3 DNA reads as TGTGCCAGCAGCCTGGCGGGGGGGCATGGCGGGGAGCTGTTTTTT. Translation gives CASSLAGGHGGELFF.

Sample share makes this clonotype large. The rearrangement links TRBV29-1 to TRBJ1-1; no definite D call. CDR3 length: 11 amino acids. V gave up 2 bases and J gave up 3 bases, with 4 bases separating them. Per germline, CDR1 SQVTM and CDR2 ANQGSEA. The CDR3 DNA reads TGCAGCGTTGAAAGATACACTGAAGCTTTCTTT. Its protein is CSVERYTEAFF.

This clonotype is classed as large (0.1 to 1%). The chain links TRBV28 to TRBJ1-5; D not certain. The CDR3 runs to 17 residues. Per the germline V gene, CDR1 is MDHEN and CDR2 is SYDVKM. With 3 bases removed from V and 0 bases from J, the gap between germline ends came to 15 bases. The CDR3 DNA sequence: TGTGCCAGCAGTTTTCGTTGGCAGCCCTATAGCAATCAGCCCCAGCATTTT. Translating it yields CASSFRWQPYSNQPQHF.

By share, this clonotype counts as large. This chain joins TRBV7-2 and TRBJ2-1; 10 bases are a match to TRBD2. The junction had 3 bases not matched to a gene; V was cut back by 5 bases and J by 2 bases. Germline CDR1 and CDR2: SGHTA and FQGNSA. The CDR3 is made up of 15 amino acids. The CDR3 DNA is TGTGCCAGCAGCCTGACTAGCGGGCCCTACAATGAGCAGTTCTTC. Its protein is CASSLTSGPYNEQFF.